These 15 T cell receptor beta chains share one sample of origin, sequenced in a study of T cells in Graves' hyperthyroidism and ophthalmopathy. Amplified TCR beta CDR3 regions derived from RNA transcripts. Carried out on the TCR CDR3, a first-round RT-PCR used the HTBI primer set. TCRdb redid the calling of the multiplex PCR reads with MiXCR, one entry per CDR3 protein. Of 500,000 to 600,000 distinct CDR3 sequences listed, around 46% are singletons. Specimen: peripheral blood or thyroid tissue (not recorded which). The receptors stem from a woman aged 18-29 years with Graves' hyperthyroidism.

This clonotype was recorded a few times. The rearrangement joins TRBV5-1 to TRBJ2-1; TRBD2 matches 13 bases. The CDR3 is 14 residues long. Germline assignment: CDR1 SGHRS and CDR2 YFSETQ. With 3 bases clipped from V and 11 bases from J, the junction kept 5 bases outside the gene matches. In nucleotides, the CDR3 is TGCGCCAGCAGCTCAGGGACTAGCGGGGAACAGCAGTTCTTC. Translation: CASSSGTSGEQQFF. Using reference TRBV5-1 and TRBJ2-1 for the parts outside the CDR3, the full variable domain is KAGVTQTPRYLIKTRGQQVTLSCSPISGHRSVSWYQQTPGQGLQFLFEYFSETQRNKGNFPGRFSGRQFSNSRSEMNVSTLELGDSALYLCASSSGTSGEQQFFGPGTRLTVL.

The chain has TRBV7-2 and TRBJ1-4; D is ambiguous. The V end lost 5 bases, the J end lost 13 bases, and 14 bases lay between the germline ends. The CDR3 runs to 12 residues. Germline V lookup: CDR1 SGHTA, CDR2 FQGNSA. CDR3 in DNA: TGTGCCAGCAGCACCCGACTAGCGGGACTGTTTTTT. Translated: CASSTRLAGLFF.

This clonotype was counted ten times or more. The CDR3 loop reads CASSQLPGDEQYF. In DNA, the CDR3 is TGTGCCAGCAGCCAATTACCCGGCGACGAGCAGTACTTC. V gene TRBV16 combines with J gene TRBJ2-7, with D unclear. The germline V and J ends were trimmed by 1 base and 5 bases, with 9 bases remaining between them. The CDR3 totals 13 residues. Per germline, CDR1 KGHSY and CDR2 FQNENV.

The chain has TRBV20-1 and TRBJ1-2; tentatively, D is TRBD1 (5 bases). Deletions cut 5 bases from V and 3 bases from J, with 13 bases between. Germline V lookup: CDR1 DFQATT, CDR2 SNEGSKA (reference sequence). This CDR3 has 13 amino acids. The CDR3: CSAEFGGDYGYTF. The DNA for the CDR3 is TGCAGTGCTGAATTCGGGGGGGACTATGGCTACACCTTC.

There are many counts of this clonotype. The chain joins TRBV2 to TRBJ1-3; 7 nucleotides match TRBD1. V lost 6 bases to trimming and J lost 2 bases; unmatched junction nucleotides: 10. The CDR3 consists of 16 residues. Germline loops: CDR1 SNHLY, CDR2 FYNNEI. CDR3 protein: CASSRTTGLTGNTIYF. The CDR3 DNA follows: TGTGCCAGCAGCCGGACGACAGGGTTGACTGGAAACACCATATATTTT.

In this sample, this clonotype turned up many times. The chain links TRBV12-3 or TRBV12-4 to TRBJ2-7; 12 bases map to TRBD2. Losses at the gene ends were 5 bases for V and 4 bases for J; bases not matched to a gene: 9. The CDR3 contains 16 residues. CDR3 DNA: TGTGCCAGCAGTAAGGCTAGCGGGAGGGCCCCGTACGAGCAGTACTTC. It is translated as CASSKASGRAPYEQYF.

This clonotype came up many times. The genes are TRBV4-3 and TRBJ2-5; 8 bases are a match to TRBD2. The germline V gene encodes CDR1 LGHNA and CDR2 YSLEER. V gave up 3 bases and J gave up 5 bases; unmatched junction bases: 2. The CDR3 sequence is 13 residues long. The CDR3 loop is CASSQGLVETQYF. The CDR3, as DNA: TGCGCCAGCAGCCAGGGACTAGTTGAGACCCAGTACTTC.

On this clonotype itself: A junction boundary mismatches the germline segment, possibly from a read error. The V call is TRBV29-1, the J call TRBJ2-2; possibly TRBD2 for D (5 bases). Germline V gene lookup returns CDR1 SQVTM and CDR2 ANQGSEA. This CDR3 contains 15 residues. CDR3 protein: CSVKDARGSTGKLFF. In DNA, the CDR3 is TGCAGCGTTAAGGACGCACGTGGAAGCACCGGGAAGCTGTTTTTT.

Worth noting for this clonotype: This may stem from a read error, because a much larger clone lies one nucleotide away. The chain recombines TRBV9 with TRBJ1-1; TRBD1 might be the D (5 bases). This CDR3 is built from 13 residues. From germline, CDR1 is SGDLS and CDR2 YYNGEE. The CDR3 DNA is TGTGCCAGCAGCGGTGGGGCGAACACTGAAGCTTCCTTT. It translates to CASSGGANTEASF.

This clonotype was found a few times. The chain has TRBV6-5 and TRBJ2-7; no firm D call. V dropped 0 bases and J dropped 0 bases, with 6 bases sitting between them. Germline V gene sequence: CDR1 MNHEY, CDR2 SVGAGI. This CDR3 contains 14 residues. The CDR3 region is CASSYSTSSYEQYF. CDR3 DNA sequence: TGTGCCAGCAGTTACTCCACGAGCTCCTACGAGCAGTACTTC.

Many counts were recorded for this clonotype. This chain uses TRBV20-1 with TRBJ1-1; no firm D call. V was cut by 2 bases and J by 2 bases, with 12 bases left in between. This CDR3 contains 14 residues. CDR1 and CDR2 (germline): DFQATT, SNEGSKA (reference sequence). The chain's CDR3 is CSARLLTENTEAFF. CDR3 bases: TGCAGTGCTAGACTCCTTACAGAAAACACTGAAGCTTTCTTT.

This clonotype was detected ten times or more. The chain couples TRBV7-2 to TRBJ2-5, with D possibly matching TRBD2 (5 bases). With 5 bases removed from V and 4 bases from J, the gap between germline ends came to 14 bases. CDR1 and CDR2 (germline): SGHTA, FQGNSA. The CDR3 extends over 14 amino acids. The CDR3 reads CASSDNHGVETQYF. The CDR3 nucleotides are TGTGCCAGCAGCGACAATCACGGGGTAGAGACCCAGTACTTC. Combining the CDR3 with reference TRBV7-2 and TRBJ2-5 gives the whole variable domain GAGVSQSPSNKVTEKGKDVELRCDPISGHTALYWYRQSLGQGLEFLIYFQGNSAPDKSGLPSDRFSAERTGGSVSTLTIQRTQQEDSAVYLCASSDNHGVETQYFGPGTRLLVL.

CDR3 in amino acids: CASSFTGSRSYEQYF. CDR3 DNA sequence: TGTGCCAGCAGCTTTACAGGGTCCCGGTCCTACGAGCAGTACTTC. The J gene is TRBJ2-7, the V gene TRBV7-9, with a weak D call TRBD1 (6 bases). The germline CDR1 and CDR2 sequences are SEHNR and FQNEAQ (reference sequence). Trimming removed 3 bases from V and 1 base from J, with 13 bases in between. This CDR3 has 15 amino acids.

This clonotype was seen many times. The chain recombines TRBV29-1 with TRBJ1-1; the D is unclear. Germline V CDR1 and CDR2: SQVTM, ANQGSEA. The ends were cut back, 6 bases at V and 0 bases at J, with 11 bases in the middle. This CDR3 comprises 13 residues. CDR3 sequence reads: CSVWTYMNTEAFF. The DNA for the CDR3 is TGCAGCGTCTGGACCTACATGAACACTGAAGCTTTCTTT.

Comments on this clonotype: A read error may explain this, as a much larger clone is one base away. The genes are TRBV19 and TRBJ1-5; no clear D. V shed 11 bases and J shed 3 bases, with 8 bases lying between them. The germline gives CDR1 LNHDA, CDR2 SQIVND (reference sequence). This CDR3 spans 11 amino acids. The CDR3 DNA reads as TGTGCCCCGGGAATCAATCAGCCCCAGCATTTT. Its protein is CAPGINQPQHF. The whole variable domain, filled in from reference TRBV19 and TRBJ1-5, reads DGGITQSPKYLFRKEGQNVTLSCEQNLNHDAMYWYRQDPGQGLRLIYYSQIVNDFQKGDIAEGYSVSREKKESFPLTVTSAQKNPTAFYLCAPGINQPQHFGDGTRLSIL.